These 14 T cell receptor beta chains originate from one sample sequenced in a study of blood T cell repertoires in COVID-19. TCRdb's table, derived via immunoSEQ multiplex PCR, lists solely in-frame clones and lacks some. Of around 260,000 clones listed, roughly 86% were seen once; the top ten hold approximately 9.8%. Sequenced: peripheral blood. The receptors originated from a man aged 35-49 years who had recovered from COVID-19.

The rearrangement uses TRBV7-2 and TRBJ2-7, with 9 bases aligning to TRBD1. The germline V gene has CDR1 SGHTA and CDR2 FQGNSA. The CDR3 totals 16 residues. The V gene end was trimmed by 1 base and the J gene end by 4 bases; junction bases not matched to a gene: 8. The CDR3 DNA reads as TGTGCCAGCAGCTTAGTGGGGACAGGGAATAAGTACGAGCAGTACTTC. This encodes CASSLVGTGNKYEQYF.

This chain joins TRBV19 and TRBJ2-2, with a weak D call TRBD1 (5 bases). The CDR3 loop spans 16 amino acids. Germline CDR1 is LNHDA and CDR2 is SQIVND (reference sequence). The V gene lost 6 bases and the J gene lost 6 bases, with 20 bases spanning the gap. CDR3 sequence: CASSRHGQGRAGELFF. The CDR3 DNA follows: TGTGCCAGTAGCAGGCACGGCCAGGGTAGAGCCGGGGAGCTGTTTTTT.

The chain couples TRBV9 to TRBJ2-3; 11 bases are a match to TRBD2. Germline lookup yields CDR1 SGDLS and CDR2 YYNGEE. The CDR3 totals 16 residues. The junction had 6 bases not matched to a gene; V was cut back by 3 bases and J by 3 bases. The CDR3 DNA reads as TGTGCCAGCAGCGATAGCGGGGGGGCAAGGACAGATACGCAGTATTTT. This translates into CASSDSGGARTDTQYF.

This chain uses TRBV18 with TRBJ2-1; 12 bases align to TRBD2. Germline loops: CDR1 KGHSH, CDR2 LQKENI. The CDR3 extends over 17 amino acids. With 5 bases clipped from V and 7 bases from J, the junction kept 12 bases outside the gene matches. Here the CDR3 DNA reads TGTGCCAGCTCAGCCCTACTACTAGCGGGGGGCAGTAATGAGCAGTTCTTC. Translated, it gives CASSALLLAGGSNEQFF.

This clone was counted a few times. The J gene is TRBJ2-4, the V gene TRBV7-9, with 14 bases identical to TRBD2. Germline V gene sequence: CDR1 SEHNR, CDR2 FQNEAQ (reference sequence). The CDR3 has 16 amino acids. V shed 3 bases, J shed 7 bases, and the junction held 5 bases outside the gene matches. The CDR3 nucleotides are TGTGCCAGCAGCTTCGGGACTAGCGGGGGAGGTAACATTCAGTACTTC. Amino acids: CASSFGTSGGGNIQYF.

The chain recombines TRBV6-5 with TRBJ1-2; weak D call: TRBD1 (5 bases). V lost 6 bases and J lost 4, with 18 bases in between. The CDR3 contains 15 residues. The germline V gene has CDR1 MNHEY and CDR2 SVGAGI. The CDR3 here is CASRIRGSLGYGYTF. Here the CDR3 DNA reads TGTGCCAGCAGAATCCGGGGGTCGCTAGGCTATGGCTACACCTTC.

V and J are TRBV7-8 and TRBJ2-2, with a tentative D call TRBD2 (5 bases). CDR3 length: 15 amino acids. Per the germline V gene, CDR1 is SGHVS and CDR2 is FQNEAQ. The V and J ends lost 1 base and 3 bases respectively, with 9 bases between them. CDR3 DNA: TGTGCCAGCAGCTTAGGCCGGCGGGACACCGGGGAGCTGTTTTTT. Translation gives CASSLGRRDTGELFF.

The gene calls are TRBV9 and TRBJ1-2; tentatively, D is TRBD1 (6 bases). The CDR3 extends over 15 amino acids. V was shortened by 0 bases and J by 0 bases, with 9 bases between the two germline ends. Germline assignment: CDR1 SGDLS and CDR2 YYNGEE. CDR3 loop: CASSVEAGANYGYTF. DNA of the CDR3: TGTGCCAGCAGCGTAGAAGCAGGGGCTAACTATGGCTACACCTTC.

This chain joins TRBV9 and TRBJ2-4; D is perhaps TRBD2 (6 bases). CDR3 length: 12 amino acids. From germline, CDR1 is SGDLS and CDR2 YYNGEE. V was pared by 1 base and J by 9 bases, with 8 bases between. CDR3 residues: CASSVLGGIQYF. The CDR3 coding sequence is TGTGCCAGCAGCGTACTGGGGGGCATTCAGTACTTC.

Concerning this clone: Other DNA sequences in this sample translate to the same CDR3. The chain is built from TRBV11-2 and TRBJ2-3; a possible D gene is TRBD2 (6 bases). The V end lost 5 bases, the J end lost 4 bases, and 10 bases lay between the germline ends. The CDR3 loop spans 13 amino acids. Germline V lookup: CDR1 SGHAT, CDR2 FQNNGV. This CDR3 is CASSRAGPDTQYF. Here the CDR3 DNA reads TGTGCCAGCAGCCGGGCGGGGCCAGATACGCAGTATTTT.

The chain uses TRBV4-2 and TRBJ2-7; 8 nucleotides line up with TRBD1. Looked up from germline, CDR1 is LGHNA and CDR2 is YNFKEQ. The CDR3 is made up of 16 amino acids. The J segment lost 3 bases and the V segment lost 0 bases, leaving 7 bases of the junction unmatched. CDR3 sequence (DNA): TGTGCCAGCAGCCAAGAAGGTACAGGGGGTAACTACGAGCAGTACTTC. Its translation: CASSQEGTGGNYEQYF.

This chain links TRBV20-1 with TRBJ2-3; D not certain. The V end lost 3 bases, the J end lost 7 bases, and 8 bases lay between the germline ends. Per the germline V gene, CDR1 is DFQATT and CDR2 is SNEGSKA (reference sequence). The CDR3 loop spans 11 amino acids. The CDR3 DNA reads TGCAGTGCTAGGAAGGAGAATACGCAGTATTTT. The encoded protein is CSARKENTQYF.

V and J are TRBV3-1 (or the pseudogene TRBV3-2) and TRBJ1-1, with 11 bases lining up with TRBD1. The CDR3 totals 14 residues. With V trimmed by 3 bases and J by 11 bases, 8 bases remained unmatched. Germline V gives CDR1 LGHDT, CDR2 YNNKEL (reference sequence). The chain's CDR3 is CASSHGQGASWAFF. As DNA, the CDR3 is TGTGCCAGCAGCCATGGACAGGGGGCTTCCTGGGCTTTCTTT.

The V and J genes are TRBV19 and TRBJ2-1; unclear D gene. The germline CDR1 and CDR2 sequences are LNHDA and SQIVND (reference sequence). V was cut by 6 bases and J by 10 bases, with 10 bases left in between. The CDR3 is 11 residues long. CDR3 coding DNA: TGTGCCAGTAGGGCCGTCACAGAGCAGTTCTTC. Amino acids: CASRAVTEQFF. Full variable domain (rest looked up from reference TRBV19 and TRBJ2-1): DGGITQSPKYLFRKEGQNVTLSCEQNLNHDAMYWYRQDPGQGLRLIYYSQIVNDFQKGDIAEGYSVSREKKESFPLTVTSAQKNPTAFYLCASRAVTEQFFGPGTRLTVL.